The TCR beta chain described here comes from a study of blood T cell repertoires in COVID-19. CDR1 is MGHDK, CDR2 SYGVNS, per germline. The germline V and J ends were trimmed by 10 bases and 14 bases, with 23 bases remaining between them. The CDR3 runs to 12 residues. Sequencing used immunoSEQ multiplex PCR; TCRdb keeps in-frame clones, though not all of them. The table includes hundreds of thousands of clones, roughly 80% detected once. This TCR came from a woman aged 80 or over with acute or convalescent COVID-19. The genes are TRBV25-1 and TRBJ2-5, with D perhaps matching TRBD1 (6 bases). Source material: peripheral blood. The CDR3 region is CATYDDLGQLYF. The CDR3 bases are TGTGCCACCTACGACGACCTCGGACAGCTTTACTTC.